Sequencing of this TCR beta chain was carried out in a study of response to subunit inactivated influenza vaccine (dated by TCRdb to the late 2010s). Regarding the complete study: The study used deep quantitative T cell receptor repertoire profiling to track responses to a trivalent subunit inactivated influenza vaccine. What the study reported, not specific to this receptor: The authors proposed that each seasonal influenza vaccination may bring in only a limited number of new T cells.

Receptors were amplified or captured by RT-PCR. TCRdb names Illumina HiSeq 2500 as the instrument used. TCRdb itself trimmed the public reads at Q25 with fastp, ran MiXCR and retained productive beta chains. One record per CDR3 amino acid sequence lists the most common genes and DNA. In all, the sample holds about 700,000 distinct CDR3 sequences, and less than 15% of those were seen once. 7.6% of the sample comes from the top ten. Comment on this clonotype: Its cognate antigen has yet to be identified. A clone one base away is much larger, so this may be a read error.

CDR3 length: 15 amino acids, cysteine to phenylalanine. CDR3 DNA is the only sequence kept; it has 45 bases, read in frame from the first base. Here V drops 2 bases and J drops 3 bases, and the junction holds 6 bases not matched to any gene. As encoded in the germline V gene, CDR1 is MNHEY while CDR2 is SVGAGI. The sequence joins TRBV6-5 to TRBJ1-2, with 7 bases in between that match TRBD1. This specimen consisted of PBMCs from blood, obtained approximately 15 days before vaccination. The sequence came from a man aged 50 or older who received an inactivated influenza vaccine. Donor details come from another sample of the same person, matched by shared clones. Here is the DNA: TGTGCCAGCAGTTACGAACCAGACAGGGACTATGGCTACACCTTC. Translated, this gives CASSYEPDRDYGYTF.